The 13 T cell receptor beta chains below come from one sample, sequenced in a study of CD4 and CD8 cells across lung adenocarcinoma regions. TCRdb reanalysed the PCR reads using MiXCR and keeps one entry per CDR3 protein. Of 3,000 to 3,500 distinct CDR3 sequences in the sample, 50% to 70% were seen once. The sample taken for sequencing was CD8+ T cells from the margin of a lung tumor. All receptors come from a female donor with lung adenocarcinoma. The CD4 and CD8 labels of this study may be unreliable.

This chain links TRBV12-3 or TRBV12-4 with TRBJ2-1, with 14 bases lining up with TRBD2. The tail of the sequence fits TRBJ2-5 better, so the J call may be wrong. The CDR3 is 18 amino acids. This chain's CDR3 is CASSTWTSGGPRGETQYF. In nucleotides, the CDR3 is TGTGCCAGCAGTACGTGGACTAGCGGGGGGCCAAGGGGGGAGACCCAGTACTTC.

The chain links TRBV6-1 to TRBJ2-5, with 8 bases that match TRBD2. V lost 6 bases and J lost 5; bases outside the gene matches: 17. The CDR3 totals 17 residues. Germline CDR1 MNHNS, CDR2 SASEGT. The CDR3 reads CASSGYPNSGNTETQYF. The CDR3 coding sequence is TGTGCCAGCAGCGGTTACCCCAATAGCGGGAACACTGAGACCCAGTACTTC.

V and J are TRBV6-5 and TRBJ1-4; possible D gene TRBD1, 5 bases. The V gene lost 4 bases and the J gene lost 5 bases, with 14 bases spanning the gap. CDR3 size: 15 residues. In germline, CDR1 is MNHEY, CDR2 SVGAGI. The CDR3 DNA is TGTGCCAGCAGTTCCAACCGGGGGATCAATGAAAAACTGTTTTTT. The encoded protein is CASSSNRGINEKLFF.

The chain links TRBV6-1 to TRBJ2-5; D call uncertain. The better agreement between TRBJ2-7 and the DNA end casts doubt on the J call. Germline V gene lookup returns CDR1 MNHNS and CDR2 SASEGT. CDR3 length: 10 residues. CDR3 nucleotides: TGTGCCAGCAGTGAATACGAGCAGTACTTC. This gives the protein CASSEYEQYF.

V usage is TRBV6-1 and J usage is TRBJ2-4; tentatively, D is TRBD2 (6 bases). Trimming cost V 6 bases and J 1 base, with 16 bases left between them. Germline lookup yields CDR1 MNHNS and CDR2 SASEGT. The CDR3 contains 16 residues. CDR3: CASSPNGGAAKNIQYF. DNA of the CDR3: TGTGCCAGCAGCCCCAACGGAGGGGCGGCCAAAAACATTCAGTACTTC.

This clonotype is classed as large (0.1 to 1%). The chain has TRBV6-1 and TRBJ1-5; D is possibly TRBD1 (5 bases). V was pared by 5 bases and J by 5 bases, with 10 bases between. Looked up from germline, CDR1 is MNHNS and CDR2 is SASEGT. The CDR3 consists of 13 residues. CDR3 DNA: TGTGCCAGCAGTCATGGGGGGGATCAGCCCCAGCATTTT. It yields the protein CASSHGGDQPQHF.

For the CDR3, the DNA is TGTGCCAGCAGGGGAATGTATTACGAGCAGTACTTC. It translates to CASRGMYYEQYF. The chain recombines TRBV6-1 with TRBJ2-5, with D unclear. The J call is uncertain, as TRBJ2-7 better fits the DNA end. CDR1 and CDR2 (germline): MNHNS, SASEGT. The CDR3 covers 12 residues.

This chain joins TRBV6-1 and TRBJ2-1; 7 bases are a match to TRBD2. The germline gives CDR1 MNHNS, CDR2 SASEGT. This CDR3 spans 14 amino acids. J lost 13 bases, V lost 1 base, and 10 bases had no gene match. The DNA for the CDR3 is TGTGCCAGCAGTGAAGGCGGGAGCCAAGAGACCCAGTTCTTC. Amino acids: CASSEGGSQETQFF.

Only a few counts were recorded for this clonotype. The chain joins TRBV7-2 to TRBJ2-1, with 8 bases identical to TRBD1. The J call could be wrong; TRBJ2-5 is a better fit for the DNA end. The CDR3 is made up of 16 amino acids. Germline V gene data show CDR1 as SGHTA and CDR2 as FQGNSA. The CDR3 is CASSLWAGGASETQYF. The CDR3, as DNA: TGTGCCAGCAGCTTATGGGCAGGGGGCGCCTCAGAGACCCAGTACTTC.

This sequence joins TRBV7-8 and TRBJ1-4; TRBD1 might be the D (5 bases). Trimming took 5 bases from V and 5 from J, leaving 15 bases between them. The CDR3 covers 15 residues. The germline V gene encodes CDR1 SGHVS and CDR2 FQNEAQ. Here the CDR3 reads CASSGPGTVNEKLFF. CDR3 bases: TGTGCCAGCAGCGGACCCGGGACGGTCAATGAAAAACTGTTTTTT.

Only one count was recorded for this clonotype. V usage is TRBV6-1 and J usage is TRBJ1-5; D gene ambiguous. Trimming took off 3 bases at V and 3 bases at J, with 6 bases between the two ends. The CDR3 runs to 13 residues. Germline V lookup: CDR1 MNHNS, CDR2 SASEGT. The CDR3 protein is CASSDGFNQPQHF. In nucleotides, the CDR3 is TGTGCCAGCAGTGATGGGTTCAATCAGCCCCAGCATTTT.

This rearrangement joins TRBV6-1 to TRBJ1-2; no clear D gene. The V gene lost 6 bases and the J gene lost 1 base, with 9 bases spanning the gap. The CDR3 length is 13 residues. The V gene's germline CDR1 is MNHNS and CDR2 SASEGT. In DNA form, the CDR3 reads TGTGCCAGCAGGGAGGGCAATAACTATGGCTACACCTTC. Translated, it gives CASREGNNYGYTF.

This clonotype came up a few times. The chain recombines TRBV10-3 with TRBJ1-1, with TRBD1 as a possible D gene (6 bases). Germline V gene lookup returns CDR1 ENHRY and CDR2 SYGVKD. V dropped 10 bases and J dropped 3 bases, with 15 bases sitting between them. This CDR3 region has 13 residues. The CDR3: CATNRARDTEAFF. CDR3 nucleotides: TGTGCCACTAACAGGGCTCGGGACACTGAAGCTTTCTTT.